This T cell receptor beta chain is from a study of CD8+ T cells in alopecia areata. Points from the study as a whole: Persistence of many expanded lesional clones was seen in scalp and blood during tofacitinib. Lesional scalp displayed greater clonality than normal scalp, most notably in alopecia totalis/universalis.

As regards this clone: The antigen is undetermined.

Sequencing relied on a cDNA template that was reverse transcribed from extracted RNA. The repertoire was sequenced with immunoSEQ multiplex PCR; TCRdb's copy has only in-frame clones and lacks some. The sample has approximately 200,000 clones, approximately 60% seen once; the top ten hold 3% to 3.5%. The treatment is: oral pan-JAK inhibitor, 5-10 mg twice daily. Germline assignment: CDR1 SQVTM and CDR2 ANQGSEA. Trimming shortened V by 7 bases and J by 2 bases, and 8 bases separated the two germline ends. The CDR3 loop spans 12 amino acids. The chain combines TRBV29-1 with TRBJ2-2; D is uncertain. The sequencing here drew on CD4+ T cells sorted from blood, taken at week 4, from a patient treated with tofacitinib. The receptor's source is a human donor with alopecia areata. The DNA for the CDR3 is TGCAGCGAACAGATTAACACCGGGGAGCTGTTTTTT. This gives the protein CSEQINTGELFF.